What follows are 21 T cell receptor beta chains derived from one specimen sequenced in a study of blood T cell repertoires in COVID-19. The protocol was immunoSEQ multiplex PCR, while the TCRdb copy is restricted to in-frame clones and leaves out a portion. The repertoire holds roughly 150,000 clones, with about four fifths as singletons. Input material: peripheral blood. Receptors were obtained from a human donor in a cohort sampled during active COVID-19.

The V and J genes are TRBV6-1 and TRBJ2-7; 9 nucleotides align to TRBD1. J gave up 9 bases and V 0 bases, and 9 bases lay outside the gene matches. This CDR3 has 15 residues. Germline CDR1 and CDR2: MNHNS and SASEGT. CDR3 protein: CASSEAGTGKGGQYF. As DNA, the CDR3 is TGTGCCAGCAGTGAAGCCGGGACAGGGAAGGGAGGGCAGTACTTC.

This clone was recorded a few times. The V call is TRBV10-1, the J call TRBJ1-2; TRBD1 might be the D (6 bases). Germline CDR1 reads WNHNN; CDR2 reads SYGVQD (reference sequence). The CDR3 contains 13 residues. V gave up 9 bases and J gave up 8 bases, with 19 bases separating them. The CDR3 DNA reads TGCGCCAGAACACAGGGTAATGACATCGGCTACACCTTC. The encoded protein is CARTQGNDIGYTF.

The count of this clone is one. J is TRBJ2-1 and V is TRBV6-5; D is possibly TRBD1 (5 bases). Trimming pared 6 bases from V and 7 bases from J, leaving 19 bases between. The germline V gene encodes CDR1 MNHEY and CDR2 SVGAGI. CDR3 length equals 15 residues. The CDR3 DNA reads TGTGCCAGCAGCCTGACAGATGCCGCCTGGAATGAGCAGTTCTTC. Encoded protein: CASSLTDAAWNEQFF.

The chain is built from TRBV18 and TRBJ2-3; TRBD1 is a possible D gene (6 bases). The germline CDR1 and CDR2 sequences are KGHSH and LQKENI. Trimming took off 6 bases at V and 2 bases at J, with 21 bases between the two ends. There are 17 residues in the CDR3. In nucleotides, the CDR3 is TGTGCCAGCTCTCTCTCGCCAGGGGTGAGGGCCACAGATACGCAGTATTTT. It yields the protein CASSLSPGVRATDTQYF.

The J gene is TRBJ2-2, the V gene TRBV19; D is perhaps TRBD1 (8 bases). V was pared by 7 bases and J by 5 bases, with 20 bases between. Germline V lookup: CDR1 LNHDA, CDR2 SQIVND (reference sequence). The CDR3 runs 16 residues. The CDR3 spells CASNPTTGGGTGELFF. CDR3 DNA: TGTGCCAGTAACCCAACAACAGGGGGAGGGACCGGGGAGCTGTTTTTT.

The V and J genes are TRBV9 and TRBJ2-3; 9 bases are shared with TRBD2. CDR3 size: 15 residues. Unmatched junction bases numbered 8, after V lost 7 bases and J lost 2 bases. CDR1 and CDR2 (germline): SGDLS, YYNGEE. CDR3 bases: TGTGCCAGCGGCATGGCGGGGGGGCCCACAGATACGCAGTATTTT. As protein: CASGMAGGPTDTQYF. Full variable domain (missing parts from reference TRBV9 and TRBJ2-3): DSGVTQTPKHLITATGQRVTLRCSPRSGDLSVYWYQQSLDQGLQFLIQYYNGEERAKGNILERFSAQQFPDLHSELNLSSLELGDSALYFCASGMAGGPTDTQYFGPGTRLTVL.

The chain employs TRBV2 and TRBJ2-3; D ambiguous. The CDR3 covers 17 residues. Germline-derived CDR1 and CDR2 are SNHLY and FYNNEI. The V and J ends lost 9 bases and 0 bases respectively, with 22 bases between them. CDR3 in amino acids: CASLDFPPLPSTDTQYF. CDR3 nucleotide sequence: TGTGCCAGTTTAGACTTTCCTCCCTTGCCAAGCACAGATACGCAGTATTTT.

The CDR3 reads CASSVAGSAGAYNEQFF. The CDR3 DNA sequence: TGTGCCAGCAGCGTCGCGGGTTCAGCGGGGGCTTACAATGAGCAGTTCTTC. This chain connects TRBV27 to TRBJ2-1; 8 bases align to TRBD2. The CDR3 spans 17 residues. The germline V gene encodes CDR1 MNHEY and CDR2 SMNVEV (reference sequence). Trimming took 6 bases from V and 4 from J; bases not matched to a gene: 14.

CDR3 amino acids: CASSQTSGVINEQFF. In nucleotides, the CDR3 is TGTGCCAGCAGCCAAACTAGCGGGGTGATTAATGAGCAGTTCTTC. The rearrangement links TRBV7-9 to TRBJ2-1; 10 nucleotides line up with TRBD2. The CDR3 runs 15 residues. The V gene end was trimmed by 5 bases and the J gene end by 7 bases; junction bases not matched to a gene: 8. Germline V lookup: CDR1 SEHNR, CDR2 FQNEAQ (reference sequence). The full variable domain, in which reference TRBV7-9 and TRBJ2-1 provide the parts outside the CDR3, is DTGVSQNPRHKITKRGQNVTFRCDPISEHNRLYWYRQTLGQGPEFLTYFQNEAQLEKSRLLSDRFSAERPKGSFSTLEIQRTEQGDSAMYLCASSQTSGVINEQFFGPGTRLTVL.

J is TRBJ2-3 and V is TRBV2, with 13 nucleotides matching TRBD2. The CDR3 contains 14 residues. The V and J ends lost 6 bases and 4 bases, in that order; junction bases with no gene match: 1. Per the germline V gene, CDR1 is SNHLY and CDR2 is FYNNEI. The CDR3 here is CASRLAGGADTQYF. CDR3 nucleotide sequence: TGTGCCAGCAGACTAGCGGGGGGGGCAGATACGCAGTATTTT.

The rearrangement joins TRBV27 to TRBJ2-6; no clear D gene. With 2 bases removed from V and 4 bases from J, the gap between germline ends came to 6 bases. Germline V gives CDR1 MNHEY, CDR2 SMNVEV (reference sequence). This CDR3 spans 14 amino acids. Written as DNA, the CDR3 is TGTGCCAGCAGTTTAACAACCGGGGCCAACGTCCTGACTTTC. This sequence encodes CASSLTTGANVLTF.

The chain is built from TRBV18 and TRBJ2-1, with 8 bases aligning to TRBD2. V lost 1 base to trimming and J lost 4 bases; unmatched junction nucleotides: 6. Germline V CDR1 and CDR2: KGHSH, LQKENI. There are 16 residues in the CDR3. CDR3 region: CASSPRVAGKYNEQFF. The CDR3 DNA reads TGTGCCAGCTCACCACGTGTAGCGGGGAAGTACAATGAGCAGTTCTTC. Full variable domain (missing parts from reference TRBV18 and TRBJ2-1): NAGVMQNPRHLVRRRGQEARLRCSPMKGHSHVYWYRQLPEEGLKFMVYLQKENIIDESGMPKERFSAEFPKEGPSILRIQQVVRGDSAAYFCASSPRVAGKYNEQFFGPGTRLTVL.

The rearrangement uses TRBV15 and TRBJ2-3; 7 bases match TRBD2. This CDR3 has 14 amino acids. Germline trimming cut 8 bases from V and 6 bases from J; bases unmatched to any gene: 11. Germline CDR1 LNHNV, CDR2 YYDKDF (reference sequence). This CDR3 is CATGRGALTDTQYF. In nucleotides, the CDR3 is TGTGCCACCGGGAGGGGCGCGTTGACGGATACGCAGTATTTT. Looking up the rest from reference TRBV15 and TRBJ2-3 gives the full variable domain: DAMVIQNPRYQVTQFGKPVTLSCSQTLNHNVMYWYQQKSSQAPKLLFHYYDKDFNNEADTPDNFQSRRPNTSFCFLDIRSPGLGDTAMYLCATGRGALTDTQYFGPGTRLTVL.

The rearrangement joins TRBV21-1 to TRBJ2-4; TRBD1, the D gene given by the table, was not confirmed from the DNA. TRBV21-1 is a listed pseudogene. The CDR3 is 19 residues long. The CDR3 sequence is CASSKLLGQDDLAKNIQYF. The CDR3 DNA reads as TGTGCCAGCAGCAAACTTCTAGGACAGGACGATCTAGCCAAAAACATTCAGTACTTC.

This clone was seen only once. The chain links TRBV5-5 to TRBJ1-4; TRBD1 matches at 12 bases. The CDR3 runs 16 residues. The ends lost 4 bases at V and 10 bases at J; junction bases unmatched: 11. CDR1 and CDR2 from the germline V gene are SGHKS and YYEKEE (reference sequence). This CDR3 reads CASSPGQGAGEAKLFF. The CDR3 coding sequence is TGTGCCAGCAGCCCGGGACAGGGGGCGGGTGAGGCAAAACTGTTTTTT.

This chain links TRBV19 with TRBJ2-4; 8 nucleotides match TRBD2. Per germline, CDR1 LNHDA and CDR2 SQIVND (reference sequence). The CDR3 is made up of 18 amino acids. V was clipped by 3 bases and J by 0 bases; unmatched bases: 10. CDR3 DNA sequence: TGTGCCAGTAGTATGGTTGCGGGGGGCGTACTAGCCAAAAACATTCAGTACTTC. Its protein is CASSMVAGGVLAKNIQYF.

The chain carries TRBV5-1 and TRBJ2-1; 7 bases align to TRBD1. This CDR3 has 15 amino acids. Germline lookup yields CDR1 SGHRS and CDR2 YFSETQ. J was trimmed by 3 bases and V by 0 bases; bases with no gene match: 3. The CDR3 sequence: CASSLEGARYNEQFF. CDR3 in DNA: TGCGCCAGCAGCTTGGAGGGGGCGCGCTACAATGAGCAGTTCTTC.

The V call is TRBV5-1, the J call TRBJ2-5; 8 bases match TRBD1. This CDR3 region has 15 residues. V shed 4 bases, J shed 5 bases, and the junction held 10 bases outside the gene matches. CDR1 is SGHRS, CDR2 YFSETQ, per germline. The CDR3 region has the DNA TGCGCCAGCAGCCCGGGACAGGCTAAGGAGGAGACCCAGTACTTC. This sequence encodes CASSPGQAKEETQYF.

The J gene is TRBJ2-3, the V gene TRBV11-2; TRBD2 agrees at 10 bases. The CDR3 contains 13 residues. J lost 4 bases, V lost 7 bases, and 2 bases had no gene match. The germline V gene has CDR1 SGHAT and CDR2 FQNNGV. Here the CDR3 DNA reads TGTGCCAGCAAACTAGCGGGGCCAGATACGCAGTATTTT. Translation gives CASKLAGPDTQYF. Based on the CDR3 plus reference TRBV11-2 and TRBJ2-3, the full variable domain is EAGVAQSPRYKIIEKRQSVAFWCNPISGHATLYWYQQILGQGPKLLIQFQNNGVVDDSQLPKDRFSAERLKGVDSTLKIQPAKLEDSAVYLCASKLAGPDTQYFGPGTRLTVL.

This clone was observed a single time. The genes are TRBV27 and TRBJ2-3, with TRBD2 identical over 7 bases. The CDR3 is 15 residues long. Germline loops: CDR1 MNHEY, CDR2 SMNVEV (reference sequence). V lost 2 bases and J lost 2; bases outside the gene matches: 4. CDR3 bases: TGTGCCAGCAGTTTAACGGGGGGAAACACAGATACGCAGTATTTT. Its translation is CASSLTGGNTDTQYF.

The CDR3 DNA follows: TGTGCCACCACCGACAGGTTCAATCAGCCCCAGCATTTT. It is translated as CATTDRFNQPQHF. The V call is TRBV6-5, the J call TRBJ1-5; tentatively, D is TRBD1 (6 bases). Germline CDR1 is MNHEY and CDR2 is SVGAGI. Trimming took 10 bases from V and 3 from J, leaving 13 bases between them. This CDR3 comprises 13 residues.